This T cell receptor beta chain was sequenced during a study of breast tumors, draining lymph nodes, adjacent tissues. Overall study results and limits: Most tumor T cells seemingly derive from lymph node, then expand in tumor. Luminal-like breast cancer showed significantly greater tumor-nontumor repertoire similarity than basal-like breast cancer did.

The CDR3 runs to 17 residues. Germline trimming cut 4 bases from V and 4 bases from J; bases unmatched to any gene: 11. Germline V gene data show CDR1 as SGHVS and CDR2 as FQNEAQ. This clonotype was seen ten or more times. Its target is unknown. TCRdb re-called the multiplex PCR reads with MiXCR, one entry per CDR3 protein. Of about 21,000 distinct CDR3 sequences listed, roughly 41% are singletons. The chain links TRBV7-8 to TRBJ1-5; 9 nucleotides line up with TRBD1. The origin of this receptor is a female donor with breast cancer. Some clones in this sample may be carry-over from other donors' samples. Sequences were obtained from breast tumor tissue. The CDR3 region is CASSYWRGTGPNQPQHF. Written as DNA, the CDR3 is TGTGCCAGCAGCTACTGGAGGGGGACAGGGCCTAATCAGCCCCAGCATTTT.